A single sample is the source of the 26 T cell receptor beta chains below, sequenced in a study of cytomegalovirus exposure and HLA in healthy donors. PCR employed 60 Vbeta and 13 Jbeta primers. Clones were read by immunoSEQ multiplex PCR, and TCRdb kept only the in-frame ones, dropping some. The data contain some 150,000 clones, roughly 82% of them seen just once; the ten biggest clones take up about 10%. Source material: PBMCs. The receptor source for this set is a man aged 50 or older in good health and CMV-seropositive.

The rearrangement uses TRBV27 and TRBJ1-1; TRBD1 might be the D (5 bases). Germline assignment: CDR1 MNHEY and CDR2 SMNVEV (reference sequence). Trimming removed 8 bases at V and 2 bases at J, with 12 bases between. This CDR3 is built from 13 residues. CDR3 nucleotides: TGTGCCAGCCTGGGGGGGAGCAACACTGAAGCTTTCTTT. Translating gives CASLGGSNTEAFF.

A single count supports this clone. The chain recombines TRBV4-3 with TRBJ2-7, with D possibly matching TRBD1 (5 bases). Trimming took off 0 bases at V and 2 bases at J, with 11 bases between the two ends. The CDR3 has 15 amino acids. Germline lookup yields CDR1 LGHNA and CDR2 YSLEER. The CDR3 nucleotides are TGCGCCAGCAGCCAAGAGGGCCAGGGAACCTACGAGCAGTACTTC. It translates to CASSQEGQGTYEQYF.

The CDR3 region has the DNA TGTGCCAGGGGAGGACAGGGGGGAAACACCATATATTTT. Its protein product is CARGGQGGNTIYF. The chain joins TRBV2 to TRBJ1-3; 9 nucleotides match TRBD1. Germline loops: CDR1 SNHLY, CDR2 FYNNEI. V was clipped by 9 bases and J by 4 bases; unmatched bases: 4. This CDR3 has 13 residues.

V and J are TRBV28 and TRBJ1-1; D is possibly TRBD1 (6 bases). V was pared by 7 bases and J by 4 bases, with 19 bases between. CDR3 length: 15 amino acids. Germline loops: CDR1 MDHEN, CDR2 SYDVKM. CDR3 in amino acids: CASTPAGAGATEAFF. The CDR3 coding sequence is TGTGCCAGCACCCCCGCTGGAGCAGGGGCCACTGAAGCTTTCTTT. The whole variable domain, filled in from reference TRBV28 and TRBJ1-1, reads DVKVTQSSRYLVKRTGEKVFLECVQDMDHENMFWYRQDPGLGLRLIYFSYDVKMKEKGDIPEGYSVSREKKERFSLILESASTNQTSMYLCASTPAGAGATEAFFGQGTRLTVV.

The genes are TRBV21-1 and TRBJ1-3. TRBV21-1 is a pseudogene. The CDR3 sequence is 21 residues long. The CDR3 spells CASSKGDYSHEPLRSGNTIYF. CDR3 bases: TGTGCCAGCAGCAAAGGAGATTATTCCCACGAACCACTCCGGTCGGGAAACACCATATATTTT.

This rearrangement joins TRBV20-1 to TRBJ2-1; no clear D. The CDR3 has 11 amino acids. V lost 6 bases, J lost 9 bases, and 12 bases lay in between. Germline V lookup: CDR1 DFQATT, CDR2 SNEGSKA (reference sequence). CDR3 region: CSAPRSSEQFF. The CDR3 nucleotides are TGCAGTGCCCCTCGGAGTAGTGAGCAGTTCTTC.

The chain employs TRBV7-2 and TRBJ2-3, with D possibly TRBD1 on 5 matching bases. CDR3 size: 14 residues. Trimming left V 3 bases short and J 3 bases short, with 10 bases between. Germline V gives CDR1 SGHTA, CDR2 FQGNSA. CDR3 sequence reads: CASSFFGQTDTQYF. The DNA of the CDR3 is TGTGCCAGCAGCTTCTTCGGACAAACAGATACGCAGTATTTT. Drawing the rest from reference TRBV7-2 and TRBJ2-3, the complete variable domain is GAGVSQSPSNKVTEKGKDVELRCDPISGHTALYWYRQSLGQGLEFLIYFQGNSAPDKSGLPSDRFSAERTGGSVSTLTIQRTQQEDSAVYLCASSFFGQTDTQYFGPGTRLTVL.

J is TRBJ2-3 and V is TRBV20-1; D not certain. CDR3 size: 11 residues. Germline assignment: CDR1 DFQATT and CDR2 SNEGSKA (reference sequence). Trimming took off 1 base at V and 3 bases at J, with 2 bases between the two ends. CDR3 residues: CSARATDTQYF. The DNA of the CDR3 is TGCAGTGCTAGAGCGACAGATACGCAGTATTTT.

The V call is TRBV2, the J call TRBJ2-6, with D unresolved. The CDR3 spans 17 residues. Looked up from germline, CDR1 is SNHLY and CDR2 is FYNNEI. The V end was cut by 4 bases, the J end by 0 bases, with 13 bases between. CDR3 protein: CASSGGPRLSGANVLTF. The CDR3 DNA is TGTGCCAGCAGTGGAGGCCCACGGCTCTCTGGGGCCAACGTCCTGACTTTC.

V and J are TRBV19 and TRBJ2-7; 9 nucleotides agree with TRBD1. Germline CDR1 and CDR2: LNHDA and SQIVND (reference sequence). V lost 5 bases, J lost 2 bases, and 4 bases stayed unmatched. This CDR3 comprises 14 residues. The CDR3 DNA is TGTGCCAGTAGTGTAAACAGGGGGCCCTACGAGCAGTACTTC. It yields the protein CASSVNRGPYEQYF.

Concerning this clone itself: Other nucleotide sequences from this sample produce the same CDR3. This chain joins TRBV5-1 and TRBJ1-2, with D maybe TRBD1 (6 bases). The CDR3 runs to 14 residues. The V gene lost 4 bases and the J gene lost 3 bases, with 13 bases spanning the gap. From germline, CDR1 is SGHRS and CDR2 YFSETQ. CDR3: CASSGGGSYYGYTF. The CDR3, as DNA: TGCGCCAGCAGCGGCGGGGGCTCCTACTATGGCTACACCTTC.

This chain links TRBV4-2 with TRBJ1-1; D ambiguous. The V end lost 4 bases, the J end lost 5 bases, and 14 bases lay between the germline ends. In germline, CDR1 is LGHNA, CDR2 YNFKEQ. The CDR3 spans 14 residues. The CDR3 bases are TGTGCCAGCAGCCCAGGCCTACGTGGGACTGAAGCTTTCTTT. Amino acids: CASSPGLRGTEAFF.

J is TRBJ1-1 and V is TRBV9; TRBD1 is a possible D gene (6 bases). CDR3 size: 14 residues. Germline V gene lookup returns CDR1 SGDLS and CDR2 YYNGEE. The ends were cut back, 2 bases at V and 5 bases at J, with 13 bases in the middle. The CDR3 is CASSVGGATTEAFF. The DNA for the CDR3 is TGTGCCAGCAGCGTCGGGGGGGCCACGACTGAAGCTTTCTTT.

The DNA for the CDR3 is TGTGCCATAAGAACCCCGGGACAGACTTACAATGAGCAGTTCTTC. Amino acid sequence: CAIRTPGQTYNEQFF. The V call is TRBV28, the J call TRBJ2-1, with TRBD1 identical over 7 bases. The germline V gene has CDR1 MDHEN and CDR2 SYDVKM. The J segment lost 4 bases and the V segment lost 10 bases, leaving 13 bases of the junction unmatched. CDR3 length: 15 amino acids.

The CDR3 DNA sequence: TGTGCCATCAGTGATATCGGGGGGGCGAACACCGGGGAGCTGTTTTTT. It is translated as CAISDIGGANTGELFF. This chain uses TRBV10-3 with TRBJ2-2; TRBD2 aligns across 8 bases. In germline, CDR1 is ENHRY, CDR2 SYGVKD. V lost 3 bases, J lost 0 bases, and 3 bases stayed unmatched. The CDR3 runs to 16 residues.

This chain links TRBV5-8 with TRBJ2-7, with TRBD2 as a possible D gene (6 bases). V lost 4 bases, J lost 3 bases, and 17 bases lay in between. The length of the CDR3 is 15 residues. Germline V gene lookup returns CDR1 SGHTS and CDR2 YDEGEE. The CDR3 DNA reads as TGTGCCAGCAGCATACTTCCGGGACTTCTCTACGAGCAGTACTTC. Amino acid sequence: CASSILPGLLYEQYF.

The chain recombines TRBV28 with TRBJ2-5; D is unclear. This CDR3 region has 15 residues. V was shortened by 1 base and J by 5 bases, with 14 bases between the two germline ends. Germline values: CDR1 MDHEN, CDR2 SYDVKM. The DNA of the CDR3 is TGTGCCAGCAGTTTATCGACACCTACGAAGGAGACCCAGTACTTC. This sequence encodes CASSLSTPTKETQYF.

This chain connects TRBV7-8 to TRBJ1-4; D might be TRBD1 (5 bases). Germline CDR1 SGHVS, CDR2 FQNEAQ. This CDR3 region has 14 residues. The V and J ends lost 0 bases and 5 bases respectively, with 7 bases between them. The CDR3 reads CASSLAYRNEKLFF. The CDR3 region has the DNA TGTGCCAGCAGCTTAGCCTACAGGAATGAAAAACTGTTTTTT. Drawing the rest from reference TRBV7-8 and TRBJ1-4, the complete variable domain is GAGVSQSPRYKVAKRGQDVALRCDPISGHVSLFWYQQALGQGPEFLTYFQNEAQLDKSGLPSDRFFAERPEGSVSTLKIQRTQQEDSAVYLCASSLAYRNEKLFFGSGTQLSVL.

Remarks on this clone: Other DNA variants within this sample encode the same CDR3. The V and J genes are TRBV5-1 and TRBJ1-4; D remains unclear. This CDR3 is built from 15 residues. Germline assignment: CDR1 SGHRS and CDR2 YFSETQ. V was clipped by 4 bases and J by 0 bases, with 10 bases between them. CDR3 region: CASSPSGATNEKLFF. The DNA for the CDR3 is TGCGCCAGCAGCCCTAGCGGGGCAACTAATGAAAAACTGTTTTTT.

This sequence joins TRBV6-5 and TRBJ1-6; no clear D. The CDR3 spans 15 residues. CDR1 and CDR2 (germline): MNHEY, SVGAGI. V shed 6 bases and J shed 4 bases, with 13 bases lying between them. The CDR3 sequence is CASSTLGEYNSPLHF. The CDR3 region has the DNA TGTGCCAGCAGCACTCTCGGGGAGTATAATTCACCCCTCCACTTT.

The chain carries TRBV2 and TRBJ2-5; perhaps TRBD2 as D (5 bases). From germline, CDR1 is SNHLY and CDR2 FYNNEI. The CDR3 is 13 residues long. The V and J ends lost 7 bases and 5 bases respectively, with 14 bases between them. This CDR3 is CASTFRGGETQYF. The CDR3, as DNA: TGTGCCAGCACCTTCCGGGGTGGTGAGACCCAGTACTTC.

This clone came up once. The chain's CDR3 is CASSIGQALNQPQHF. The CDR3 region has the DNA TGTGCCAGCAGCATCGGACAGGCTCTCAATCAGCCCCAGCATTTT. This chain joins TRBV5-5 and TRBJ1-5; 7 nucleotides match TRBD1. The CDR3 extends over 15 amino acids. The germline CDR1 and CDR2 sequences are SGHKS and YYEKEE (reference sequence). The ends lost 4 bases at V and 3 bases at J; junction bases unmatched: 7.

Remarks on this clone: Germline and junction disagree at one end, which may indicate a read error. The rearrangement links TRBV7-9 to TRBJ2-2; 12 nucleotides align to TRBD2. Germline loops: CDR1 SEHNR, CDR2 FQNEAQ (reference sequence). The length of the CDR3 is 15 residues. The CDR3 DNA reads TGTTCCAGCAGCCTGACTAGCGGGAGCACCGGGGAGCTGTTTTTT. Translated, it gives CSSSLTSGSTGELFF.

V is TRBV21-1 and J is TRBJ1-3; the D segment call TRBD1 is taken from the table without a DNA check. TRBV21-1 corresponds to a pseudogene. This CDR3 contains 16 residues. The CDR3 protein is CASRVAGKFSGNTIYF. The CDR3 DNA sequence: TGTGCCAGCAGGGTCGCAGGGAAATTTTCTGGAAACACCATATATTTT.

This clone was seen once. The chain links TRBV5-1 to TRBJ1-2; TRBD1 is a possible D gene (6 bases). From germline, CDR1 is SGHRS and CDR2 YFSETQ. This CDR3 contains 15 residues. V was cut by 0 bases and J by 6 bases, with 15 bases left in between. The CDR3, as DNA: TGCGCCAGCAGCTTGGCCGGGGTGGGGGACAATGGCTACACCTTC. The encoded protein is CASSLAGVGDNGYTF.

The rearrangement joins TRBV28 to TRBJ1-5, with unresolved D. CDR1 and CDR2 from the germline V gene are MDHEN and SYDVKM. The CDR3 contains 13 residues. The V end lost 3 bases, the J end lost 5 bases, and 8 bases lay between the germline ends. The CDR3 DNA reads TGTGCCAGCAGTTTCCAGGTGGATCAGCCCCAGCATTTT. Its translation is CASSFQVDQPQHF.